Below are 17 T cell receptor beta chains sequenced from a single sample in a study of early T cells in non-severe SARS-CoV-2 infection. MiXCR, run by TCRdb on the 5' RACE reads, gives a single entry per CDR3 protein. The table includes just over 65,000 distinct CDR3 sequences, under 15% detected once. Input material: whole blood. The receptor source for this set is an adult who was a healthcare worker with PCR-confirmed SARS-CoV-2 infection or an uninfected control (not recorded which).

J is TRBJ1-4 and V is TRBV16; D is unclear. This CDR3 comprises 14 residues. Deletions cut 1 base from V and 8 bases from J, with 11 bases between. CDR1 and CDR2 from the germline V gene are KGHSY and FQNENV. CDR3 DNA sequence: TGTGCCAGCAGCCAATTTGCTCGGGCGGAAAAACTGTTTTTT. Translation gives CASSQFARAEKLFF. Based on the CDR3 plus reference TRBV16 and TRBJ1-4, the full variable domain is GEEVAQTPKHLVRGEGQKAKLYCAPIKGHSYVFWYQQVLKNEFKFLISFQNENVFDETGMPKERFSAKCLPNSPCSLEIQATKLEDSAVYFCASSQFARAEKLFFGSGTQLSVL.

This clonotype was found many times. V usage is TRBV11-3 and J usage is TRBJ1-1; 8 nucleotides match TRBD1. CDR1 and CDR2 (germline): SGHNT, YENEEA. CDR3 length equals 18 residues. V gave up 0 bases and J gave up 5 bases; unmatched junction bases: 14. CDR3 loop: CASSLDQDGQGARTEAFF. The DNA of the CDR3 is TGTGCCAGCAGCTTAGATCAGGACGGGCAGGGGGCTCGGACTGAAGCTTTCTTT.

The table lists this clonotype with a few counts. The chain has TRBV20-1 and TRBJ1-1, with D perhaps matching TRBD1 (6 bases). V lost 1 base to trimming and J lost 1 base, with 7 bases between them. The germline gives CDR1 DFQATT, CDR2 SNEGSKA (reference sequence). CDR3 length: 13 residues. CDR3 sequence: CSARGTANTEAFF. The CDR3 DNA follows: TGCAGTGCTAGAGGGACAGCGAACACTGAAGCTTTCTTT.

This clonotype was observed at least ten times. This sequence joins TRBV4-1 and TRBJ1-5; D unresolved. Germline lookup yields CDR1 MGHRA and CDR2 YSYEKL. The CDR3 sequence is 16 residues long. V lost 0 bases and J 0 bases, leaving 9 bases between the germline ends. CDR3 nucleotide sequence: TGCGCCAGCAGCCAAGATCCCGGGAATAGCAATCAGCCCCAGCATTTT. The encoded protein is CASSQDPGNSNQPQHF.

The chain uses TRBV4-1 and TRBJ2-7, with D unresolved. The CDR3 loop spans 15 amino acids. The V gene's germline CDR1 is MGHRA and CDR2 YSYEKL. V lost 4 bases to trimming and J lost 3 bases, with 16 bases between them. In DNA, the CDR3 is TGCGCCAGCAGCCCCCAGGAAAGGACCTACTACGAGCAGTACTTC. Amino acid sequence: CASSPQERTYYEQYF.

This clonotype was detected ten times or more. The CDR3 sequence is CASSSPRADEQFF. As DNA, the CDR3 is TGTGCCAGCAGCTCCCCGAGGGCGGATGAGCAGTTCTTC. The chain is built from TRBV7-9 and TRBJ2-1, with D possibly matching TRBD2 (5 bases). The germline V gene has CDR1 SEHNR and CDR2 FQNEAQ (reference sequence). This CDR3 comprises 13 residues. Between the trimmed V and J ends, which lost 4 bases and 8 bases, there was a span of 12 bases. The full variable domain, rest sourced from reference TRBV7-9 and TRBJ2-1, is DTGVSQNPRHKITKRGQNVTFRCDPISEHNRLYWYRQTLGQGPEFLTYFQNEAQLEKSRLLSDRFSAERPKGSFSTLEIQRTEQGDSAMYLCASSSPRADEQFFGPGTRLTVL.

The chain couples TRBV3-1 to TRBJ1-6, with TRBD1 matching over 7 bases. The V gene's germline CDR1 is LGHDT and CDR2 YNNKEL (reference sequence). V trimming: 7 bases; J trimming: 7 bases; junction bases outside the gene matches: 7. The CDR3 length is 14 residues. CDR3 coding DNA: TGTGCCAGCAACCTACCGGGACAGAATTCACCCCTCCACTTT. Its translation is CASNLPGQNSPLHF.

Many counts were recorded for this clonotype. The CDR3 spells CSAREMGTSGYNEQFF. CDR3 nucleotides: TGCAGTGCTAGAGAGATGGGGACTAGCGGCTACAATGAGCAGTTCTTC. The chain recombines TRBV20-1 with TRBJ2-1, with 11 bases identical to TRBD2. V lost 0 bases to trimming and J lost 3 bases; unmatched junction nucleotides: 4. The CDR3 spans 16 residues. The germline gives CDR1 DFQATT, CDR2 SNEGSKA (reference sequence).

Many counts were recorded for this clonotype. The gene calls are TRBV24-1 and TRBJ2-2; no clear D gene. The CDR3 runs 19 residues. V shed 0 bases and J shed 2 bases, with 18 bases lying between them. Germline CDR1 KGHDR, CDR2 SFDVKD. The CDR3 loop reads CATSDLPFPESRNTGELFF. CDR3 bases: TGTGCCACCAGTGATTTGCCTTTCCCTGAGTCTCGCAACACCGGGGAGCTGTTTTTT.

There are many counts of this clonotype. This chain uses TRBV7-2 with TRBJ2-7; possibly TRBD2 for D (6 bases). From germline, CDR1 is SGHTA and CDR2 FQGNSA. The CDR3 covers 18 residues. Deletions cut 0 bases from V and 0 bases from J, with 18 bases between. CDR3 bases: TGTGCCAGCAGCTTAGCTGTAAGCGGGCTCGGGAGCTCCTACGAGCAGTACTTC. This translates into CASSLAVSGLGSSYEQYF.

This clonotype was seen a few times. The chain has TRBV29-1 and TRBJ2-7, with 8 nucleotides matching TRBD1. The germline CDR1 and CDR2 sequences are SQVTM and ANQGSEA. This CDR3 comprises 14 residues. The V gene end was trimmed by 4 bases and the J gene end by 3 bases; junction bases not matched to a gene: 8. The CDR3 spells CSVVPGQGFYEQYF. Here the CDR3 DNA reads TGCAGCGTTGTCCCCGGACAGGGATTCTACGAGCAGTACTTC.

CDR3 loop: CASSIAPGHSLSNQPQHF. The CDR3 nucleotides are TGTGCCAGTAGTATTGCTCCGGGCCATTCCCTTAGCAATCAGCCCCAGCATTTT. The J gene is TRBJ1-5, the V gene TRBV19, with D unclear. The CDR3 consists of 18 residues. Germline V CDR1 and CDR2: LNHDA, SQIVND (reference sequence). The ends were cut back, 3 bases at V and 0 bases at J, with 18 bases in the middle.

This clonotype has just a few counts. This rearrangement joins TRBV7-9 to TRBJ2-7, with D possibly called TRBD1 or TRBD2 (5 bases each). The CDR3 totals 15 residues. V lost 2 bases and J lost 5, with 16 bases in between. Germline V gene lookup returns CDR1 SEHNR and CDR2 FQNEAQ (reference sequence). This CDR3 reads CASSLFGTAENEQYF. The CDR3 DNA is TGTGCCAGCAGCTTATTCGGGACGGCTGAGAACGAGCAGTACTTC.

The genes are TRBV6-1 and TRBJ1-2; 9 bases are shared with TRBD1. Germline V gives CDR1 MNHNS, CDR2 SASEGT. The CDR3 has 16 amino acids. V lost 4 bases and J lost 2; bases outside the gene matches: 8. The CDR3, as DNA: TGTGCCAGCAGTGGGTCCCGGGACAGGGTCAACTATGGCTACACCTTC. It translates to CASSGSRDRVNYGYTF.

A remark on this clonotype: One end of the junction does not line up with germline, which may come from a read error. The chain's CDR3 is CSAPVGGNAEAFF. The DNA of the CDR3 is TGCAGTGCTCCTGTAGGGGGGAACGCTGAAGCTTTCTTT. V usage is TRBV20-1 and J usage is TRBJ1-1; perhaps TRBD1 as D (6 bases). CDR3 size: 13 residues. The germline V gene encodes CDR1 DFQATT and CDR2 SNEGSKA (reference sequence).

Notes on this clonotype: A single base separates this from a much larger clone, so it may be a read error. V is TRBV29-1 and J is TRBJ2-1, with 12 nucleotides matching TRBD2. CDR3 length: 14 amino acids. The V segment lost 7 bases and the J segment 10 bases; nucleotides outside the gene matches: 11. From germline, CDR1 is SQVTM and CDR2 ANQGSEA. In nucleotides, the CDR3 is TGCAGCGCCCCTAGCGGGAGGGCCATAGGGGAGCAGTTCTTC. Translating it yields CSAPSGRAIGEQFF.

This clonotype was seen ten or more times. This chain connects TRBV5-1 to TRBJ2-1; 7 bases line up with TRBD1. CDR3 length equals 16 residues. The V and J ends lost 2 bases and 4 bases, in that order; junction bases with no gene match: 9. Germline V gene lookup returns CDR1 SGHRS and CDR2 YFSETQ. The CDR3 DNA follows: TGCGCCAGCAGCTTACGACAGGGAATCGCTTACAATGAGCAGTTCTTC. It specifies CASSLRQGIAYNEQFF.